This T cell receptor (beta chain) appears in the sequencing data of a study of naive and memory T cell subsets. V was shortened by 3 bases and J by 5 bases, with 17 bases between the two germline ends. This CDR3 region has 15 residues. The germline CDR1 and CDR2 sequences are DFQATT and SNEGSKA (reference sequence). Study findings and constraints: Each distinct alpha or beta sequence counts as one clonotype.

The beta constant-region primer was an equimolar mix of two oligonucleotides covering TRBC1 and TRBC2. The cDNA 3' end received a ligated single-stranded oligonucleotide carrying the SP2 primer and a 12-nucleotide UMI. Via MiXCR, TCRdb re-called the UMI-ligation and nested PCR reads, giving one row per CDR3 protein. Seen here are roughly 20,000 distinct CDR3 sequences, approximately 10% observed once, and the top ten hold 15% to 20%. Details on this clonotype: Its antigen is unknown.

CD4+ T cell IFNgamma after overnight CMV lysate exposure gave donor CMV status. The receptor's source is a human donor in good health. Sequenced sample: central memory CD8+ T cells from blood. J is TRBJ2-1 and V is TRBV20-1; unclear D gene. The CDR3 here is CSASIPLFNDNEQFF. CDR3 DNA sequence: TGCAGTGCTAGTATTCCACTATTTAATGACAATGAGCAGTTCTTC.